The following is a TCR beta chain sequence with its context. The data originate from a study of blood T cell repertoires in COVID-19. Across the study: From the United States, Italy and Spain came samples of acute and convalescent COVID-19. Sources were T cells, B-cell-depleted T cells, or PBMCs; the material itself was cDNA or gDNA.

J was trimmed by 2 bases and V by 7 bases; bases with no gene match: 10. The CDR3 covers 16 residues. In germline, CDR1 is ENHRY, CDR2 SYGVKD. Under the authors' procedure: Nucleated cell number was recorded as an estimate derived from reference gene primer amplification. Profiling relied on immunoSEQ multiplex PCR, and the TCRdb table lists in-frame clones only, not all of them. V, J and clone size are those of that table, while D and trimming were read from the DNA. The sample lists about 200,000 clones, over 75% occurring once. Input material: peripheral blood. The V and J genes are TRBV10-3 and TRBJ1-2, with 10 positions matching TRBD1. The sequence was collected from a woman aged 35 to 49 with acute or convalescent COVID-19. The DNA for the CDR3 is TGTGCCATCAAGGGAATCACGGGACAGGGGAACTATGGCTACACCTTC. Amino acids: CAIKGITGQGNYGYTF.